The text below deals with one T cell receptor (beta chain). The antigen is undetermined. V gave up 4 bases and J gave up 7 bases; unmatched junction bases: 10. The CDR3 is made up of 16 amino acids. Germline-derived CDR1 and CDR2 are SGHDN and FVKESK. The sample is drawn from a study of identical twins. Study-level findings and limits: Insertion counts were lower in abundant cord blood beta clonotypes, a trend that memory repertoires did not show. Cross-sectional statistical analysis was relied on for the conclusions, without the same donors being followed.

Through template switching, a universal primer site was introduced, and the cDNA contained unique molecular identifiers. Using its own MiXCR run on the 5' RACE reads, TCRdb lists one record per CDR3 protein. This table has around 1.7 million distinct CDR3 sequences, roughly a third appearing once. Sequences were obtained from cord blood. The rearrangement links TRBV14 to TRBJ2-7; 13 bases are shared with TRBD2. This TCR was recovered from a newborn girl in good health. CDR3: CASSLTSGRTYNEQYF. The CDR3 DNA sequence: TGTGCCAGCAGCCTGACTAGCGGGAGGACCTACAATGAGCAGTACTTC.